This is a list of T cell receptor beta chains from one sample in a study of shared clonotypes between healthy human individuals. Using immunoSEQ multiplex PCR, the repertoire was profiled, and TCRdb retains in-frame clones only, with some absent. The sample has some 2,000,000 clones, around 95% seen once; the top ten hold more than 0.1%. Sequences were obtained from naive CD4+ T cells sorted from blood. All receptors come from a man between 18 and 29 years old in good health. Both conserved end residues are part of each CDR3. Not every row has a clone size; where given, it reads once, few, many or a size class.

j_gene | v_gene | abundance | CDR3aa
TRBJ2-7 | TRBV27 | - | CASSRTESYEQYF
TRBJ1-5 | TRBV6-6 | - | CASSPGGNQPQHF
TRBJ2-7 | TRBV7-2 | once | CASSEDRHYEQYF
TRBJ2-2 | TRBV9 | - | CASSDSGIGELFF
TRBJ2-1 | TRBV5-6 | - | CASSGPDRRREQFF
TRBJ2-7 | TRBV20-1 | - | CSAARGVEYF
TRBJ1-2 | TRBV28 | - | CASSLVFESGNYGYTF
TRBJ2-3 | TRBV5-1 | - | CASSSHTGGRRTDTQYF
TRBJ2-5 | TRBV10-2 | - | CASSGGGQGTETQYF
TRBJ1-1 | TRBV10-1 | - | CASSPRGHGTEAFF
TRBJ2-3 | TRBV2 | - | CASGGSSVDTQYF
TRBJ1-2 | TRBV6-1 | - | CASSDPTPGQGLYGYTF
TRBJ2-7 | TRBV5-1 | - | CASSFFQDLGYEQYF
TRBJ2-7 | TRBV5-6 | - | CASSLAGKAYEQYF
TRBJ1-1 | TRBV27 | - | CASSLSLRGGTEAFF
TRBJ2-1 | TRBV5-1 | - | CASSIRLAASSYNEQFF
TRBJ2-5 | TRBV11-1 | - | CASNQKRGAKETQYF
TRBJ2-2 | TRBV5-4 | - | CASSPSGTRVFVNTGELFF
TRBJ1-4 | TRBV4-3 | - | CASSLDTGEKLFF
TRBJ2-2 | TRBV5-1 | - | CASSFPQGTGELFF
TRBJ1-5 | TRBV2 | - | CASSSPLEANNQPQHF
TRBJ2-7 | TRBV28 | - | CASSFKGLAGFEQYF
TRBJ2-3 | TRBV7-9 | - | CASSSDGAARDTQYF
TRBJ2-7 | TRBV7-2 | - | CASSLQGGYEQYF
TRBJ2-5 | TRBV10-2 | - | CASSESMAPQYF
TRBJ2-6 | TRBV19 | - | CASSLPGWSGANVLTF
TRBJ2-7 | TRBV11-3 | once | CASSPSGSSYEQYF
TRBJ2-3 | TRBV29-1 | - | CSVEKPSGTDTQYF
TRBJ1-3 | TRBV4-1 | - | CASSQAGESSGNTIYF
TRBJ1-5 | TRBV6-5 | - | CASSRTGTSNQPQHF
TRBJ2-7 | TRBV5-1 | - | CASSPPVEGEYEQYF
TRBJ2-7 | TRBV6-5 | once | CASSYLDGYEQYF
TRBJ2-1 | TRBV28 | - | CASSSPGTGGQDEQFF
TRBJ1-2 | TRBV7-8 | once | CASSLGGHANYGYTF
TRBJ2-7 | TRBV14 | - | CASSQELIRDGSYEQYF
TRBJ1-1 | TRBV10-3 | - | CAISETGENTEAFF
TRBJ2-5 | TRBV10-3 | - | CAISAQGALETQYF
TRBJ1-6 | TRBV10-3 | - | CAISESGGNSPLHF
TRBJ2-1 | TRBV2 | once | CASSLTGGFYNEQFF